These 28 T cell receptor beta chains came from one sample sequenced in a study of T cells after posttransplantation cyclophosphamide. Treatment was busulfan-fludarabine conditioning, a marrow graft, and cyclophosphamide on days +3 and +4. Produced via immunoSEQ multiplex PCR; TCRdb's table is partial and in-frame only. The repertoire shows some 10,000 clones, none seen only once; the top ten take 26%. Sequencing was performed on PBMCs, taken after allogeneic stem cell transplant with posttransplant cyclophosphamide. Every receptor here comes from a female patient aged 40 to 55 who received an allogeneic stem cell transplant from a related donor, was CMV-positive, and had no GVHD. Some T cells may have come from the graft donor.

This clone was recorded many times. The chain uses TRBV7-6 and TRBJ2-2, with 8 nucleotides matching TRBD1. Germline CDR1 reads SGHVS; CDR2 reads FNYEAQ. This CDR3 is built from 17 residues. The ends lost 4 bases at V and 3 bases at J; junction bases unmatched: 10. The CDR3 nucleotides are TGTGCCAGCAGCTCCATAGCAGGGGGCTATGACACCGGGGAGCTGTTTTTT. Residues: CASSSIAGGYDTGELFF.

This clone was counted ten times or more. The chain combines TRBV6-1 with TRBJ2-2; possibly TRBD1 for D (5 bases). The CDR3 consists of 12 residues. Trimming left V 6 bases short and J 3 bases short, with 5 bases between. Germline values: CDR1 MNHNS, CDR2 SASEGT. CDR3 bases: TGTGCCAGCAGCAGGGACACCGGGGAGCTGTTTTTT. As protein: CASSRDTGELFF.

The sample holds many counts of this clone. The CDR3 DNA reads TGTGCCAGCAGTTTGACAGGGTACCGCGAGCAGTACTTC. Protein product: CASSLTGYREQYF. The chain has TRBV27 and TRBJ2-7; 7 nucleotides align to TRBD1. The V segment lost 3 bases and the J segment 6 bases; nucleotides outside the gene matches: 5. From germline, CDR1 is MNHEY and CDR2 SMNVEV (reference sequence). CDR3 size: 13 residues.

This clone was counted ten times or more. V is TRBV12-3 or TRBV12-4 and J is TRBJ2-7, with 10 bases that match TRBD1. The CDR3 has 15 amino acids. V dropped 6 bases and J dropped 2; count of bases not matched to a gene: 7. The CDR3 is CASSPSGTGAYEQYF. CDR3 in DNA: TGTGCCAGCAGCCCTTCCGGGACAGGGGCCTACGAGCAGTACTTC.

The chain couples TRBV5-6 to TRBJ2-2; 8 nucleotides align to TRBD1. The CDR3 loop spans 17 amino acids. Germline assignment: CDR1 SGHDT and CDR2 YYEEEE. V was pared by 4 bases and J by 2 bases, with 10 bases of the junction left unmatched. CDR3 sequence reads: CASSPLRQGRNTGELFF. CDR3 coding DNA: TGTGCCAGCAGCCCTCTACGACAGGGGCGAAACACCGGGGAGCTGTTTTTT.

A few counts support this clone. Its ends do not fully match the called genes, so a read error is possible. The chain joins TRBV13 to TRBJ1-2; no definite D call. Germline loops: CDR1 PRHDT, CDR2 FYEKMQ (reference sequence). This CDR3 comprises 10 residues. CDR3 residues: CASSPYAYTF. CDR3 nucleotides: TGCGCCAGCAGCCCCTATGCCTACACCTTC.

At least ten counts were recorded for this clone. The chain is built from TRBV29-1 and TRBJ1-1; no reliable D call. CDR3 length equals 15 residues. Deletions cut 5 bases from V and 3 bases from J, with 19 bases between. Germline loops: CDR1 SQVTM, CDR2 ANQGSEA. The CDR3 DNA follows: TGCAGCGTTTACCGTGCAGAGGTGAGGGACACTGAAGCTTTCTTT. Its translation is CSVYRAEVRDTEAFF.

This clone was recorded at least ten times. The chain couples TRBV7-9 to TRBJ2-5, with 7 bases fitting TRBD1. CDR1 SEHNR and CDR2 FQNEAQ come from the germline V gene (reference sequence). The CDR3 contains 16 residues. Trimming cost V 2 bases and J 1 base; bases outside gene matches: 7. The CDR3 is CASSLRPGQVQETQYF. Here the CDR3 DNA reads TGTGCCAGCAGCTTAAGGCCCGGACAGGTCCAAGAGACCCAGTACTTC.

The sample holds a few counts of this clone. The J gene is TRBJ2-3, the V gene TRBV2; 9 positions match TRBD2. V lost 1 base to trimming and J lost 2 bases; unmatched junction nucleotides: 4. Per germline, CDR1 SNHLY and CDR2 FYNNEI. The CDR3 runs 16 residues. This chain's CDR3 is CASSEGSGGNTDTQYF. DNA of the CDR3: TGTGCCAGCAGTGAAGGGAGCGGGGGGAACACAGATACGCAGTATTTT. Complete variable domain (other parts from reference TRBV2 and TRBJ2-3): EPEVTQTPSHQVTQMGQEVILRCVPISNHLYFYWYRQILGQKVEFLVSFYNNEISEKSEIFDDQFSVERPDGSNFTLKIRSTKLEDSAMYFCASSEGSGGNTDTQYFGPGTRLTVL.

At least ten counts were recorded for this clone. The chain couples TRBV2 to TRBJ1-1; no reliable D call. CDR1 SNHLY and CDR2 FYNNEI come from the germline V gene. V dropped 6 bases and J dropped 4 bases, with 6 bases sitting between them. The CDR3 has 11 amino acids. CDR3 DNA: TGTGCCAGCAGGACATTCACTGAAGCTTTCTTT. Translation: CASRTFTEAFF.

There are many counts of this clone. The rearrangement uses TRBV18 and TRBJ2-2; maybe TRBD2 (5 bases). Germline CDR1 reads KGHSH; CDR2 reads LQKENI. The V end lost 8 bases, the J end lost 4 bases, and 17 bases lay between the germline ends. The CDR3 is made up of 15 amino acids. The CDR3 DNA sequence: TGTGCCAGCCGAACACTAGTGAGAACCACCGGGGAGCTGTTTTTT. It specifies CASRTLVRTTGELFF. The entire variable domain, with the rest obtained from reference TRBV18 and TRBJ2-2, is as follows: NAGVMQNPRHLVRRRGQEARLRCSPMKGHSHVYWYRQLPEEGLKFMVYLQKENIIDESGMPKERFSAEFPKEGPSILRIQQVVRGDSAAYFCASRTLVRTTGELFFGEGSRLTVL.

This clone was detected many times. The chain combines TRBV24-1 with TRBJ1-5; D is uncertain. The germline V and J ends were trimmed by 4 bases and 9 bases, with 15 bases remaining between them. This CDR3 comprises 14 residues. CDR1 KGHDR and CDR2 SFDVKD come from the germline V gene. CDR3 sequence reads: CATSDPTSSSPQHF. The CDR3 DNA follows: TGTGCCACCAGTGACCCTACTTCATCCTCGCCCCAGCATTTT.

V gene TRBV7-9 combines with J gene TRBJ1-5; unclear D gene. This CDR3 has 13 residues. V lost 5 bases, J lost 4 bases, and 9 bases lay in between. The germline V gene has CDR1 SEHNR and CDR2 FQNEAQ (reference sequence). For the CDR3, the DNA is TGTGCCAGCAGCCCGGCCGGGAATCAGCCCCAGCATTTT. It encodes CASSPAGNQPQHF.

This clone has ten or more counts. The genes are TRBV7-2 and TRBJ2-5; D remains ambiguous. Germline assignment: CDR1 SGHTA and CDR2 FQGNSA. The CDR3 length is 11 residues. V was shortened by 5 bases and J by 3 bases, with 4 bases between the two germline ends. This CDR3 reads CASSAEETQYF. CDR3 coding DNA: TGTGCCAGCAGCGCGGAAGAGACCCAGTACTTC.

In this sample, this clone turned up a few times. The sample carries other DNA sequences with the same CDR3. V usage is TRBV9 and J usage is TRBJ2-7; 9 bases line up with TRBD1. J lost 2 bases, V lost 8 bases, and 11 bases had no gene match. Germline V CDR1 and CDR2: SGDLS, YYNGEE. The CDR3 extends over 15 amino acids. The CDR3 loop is CASIIGQGTAYEQYF. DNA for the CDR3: TGTGCCAGTATTATCGGACAGGGGACGGCCTACGAGCAGTACTTC.

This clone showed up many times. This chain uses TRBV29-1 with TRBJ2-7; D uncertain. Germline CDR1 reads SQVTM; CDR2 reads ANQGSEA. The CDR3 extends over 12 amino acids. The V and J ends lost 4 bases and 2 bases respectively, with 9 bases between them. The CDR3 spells CSVVGRTYEQYF. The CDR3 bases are TGCAGCGTTGTGGGCCGAACCTACGAGCAGTACTTC.

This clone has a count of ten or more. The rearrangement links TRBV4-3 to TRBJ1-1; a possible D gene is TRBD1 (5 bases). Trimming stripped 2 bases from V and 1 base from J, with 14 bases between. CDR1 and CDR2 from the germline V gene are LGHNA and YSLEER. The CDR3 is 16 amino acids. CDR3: CASSQLGAFSNTEAFF. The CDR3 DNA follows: TGCGCCAGCAGCCAATTAGGGGCCTTTTCGAACACTGAAGCTTTCTTT.

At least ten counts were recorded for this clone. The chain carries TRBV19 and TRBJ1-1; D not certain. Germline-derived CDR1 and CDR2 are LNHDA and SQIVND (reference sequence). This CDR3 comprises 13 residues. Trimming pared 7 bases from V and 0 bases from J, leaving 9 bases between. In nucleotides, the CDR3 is TGTGCCAGTAAAAATGTCATGAACACTGAAGCTTTCTTT. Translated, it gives CASKNVMNTEAFF.

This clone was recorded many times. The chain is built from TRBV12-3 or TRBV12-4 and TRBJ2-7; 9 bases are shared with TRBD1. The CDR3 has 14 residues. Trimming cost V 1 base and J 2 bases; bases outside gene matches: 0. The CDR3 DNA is TGTGCCAGCAGTTTAGGGACAGGGGCCTACGAGCAGTACTTC. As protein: CASSLGTGAYEQYF.

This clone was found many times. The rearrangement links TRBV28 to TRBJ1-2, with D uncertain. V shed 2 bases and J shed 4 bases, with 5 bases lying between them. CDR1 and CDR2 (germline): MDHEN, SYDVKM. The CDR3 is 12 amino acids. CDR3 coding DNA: TGTGCCAGCAGTTTAACCAGCTATGGCTACACCTTC. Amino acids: CASSLTSYGYTF.

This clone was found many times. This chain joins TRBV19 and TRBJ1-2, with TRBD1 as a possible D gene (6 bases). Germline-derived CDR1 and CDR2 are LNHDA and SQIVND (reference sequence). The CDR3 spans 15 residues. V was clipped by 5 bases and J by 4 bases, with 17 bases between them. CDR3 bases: TGTGCCAGTAGTTCAACCCCGGGACACTTCTATGGCTACACCTTC. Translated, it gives CASSSTPGHFYGYTF. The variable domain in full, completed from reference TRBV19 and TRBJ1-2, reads DGGITQSPKYLFRKEGQNVTLSCEQNLNHDAMYWYRQDPGQGLRLIYYSQIVNDFQKGDIAEGYSVSREKKESFPLTVTSAQKNPTAFYLCASSSTPGHFYGYTFGSGTRLTVV.

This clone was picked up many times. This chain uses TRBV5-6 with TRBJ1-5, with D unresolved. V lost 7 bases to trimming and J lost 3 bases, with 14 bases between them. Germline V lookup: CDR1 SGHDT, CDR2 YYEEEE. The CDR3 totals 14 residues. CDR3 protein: CASSKGANNQPQHF. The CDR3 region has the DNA TGTGCCAGCTCGAAGGGTGCGAACAATCAGCCCCAGCATTTT. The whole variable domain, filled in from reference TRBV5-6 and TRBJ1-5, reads DAGVTQSPTHLIKTRGQQVTLRCSPKSGHDTVSWYQQALGQGPQFIFQYYEEEERQRGNFPDRFSGHQFPNYSSELNVNALLLGDSALYLCASSKGANNQPQHFGDGTRLSIL.

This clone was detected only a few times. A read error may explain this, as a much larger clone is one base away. The CDR3 spells CASSESGRNSALHF. As DNA, the CDR3 is TGTGCCAGCAGTGAGTCAGGGAGGAATTCAGCCCTCCACTTT. The V call is TRBV2, the J call TRBJ1-6, with D perhaps TRBD1 (5 bases). The CDR3 has 14 amino acids. CDR1 is SNHLY and CDR2 is FYNNEI in the germline V gene.

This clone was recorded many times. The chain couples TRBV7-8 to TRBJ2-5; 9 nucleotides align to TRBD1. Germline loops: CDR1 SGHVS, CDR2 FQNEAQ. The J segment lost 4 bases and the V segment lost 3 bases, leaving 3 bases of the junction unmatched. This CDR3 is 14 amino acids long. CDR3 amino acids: CASSLTGGIETQYF. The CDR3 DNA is TGTGCCAGCAGCTTGACAGGGGGGATAGAGACCCAGTACTTC.

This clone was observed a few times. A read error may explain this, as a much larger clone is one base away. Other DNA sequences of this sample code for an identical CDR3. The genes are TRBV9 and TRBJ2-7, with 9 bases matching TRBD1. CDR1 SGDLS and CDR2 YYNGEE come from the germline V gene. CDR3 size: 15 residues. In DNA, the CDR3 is TGTGTCAGCAGTTTCGGACAGGGGACGGCATACGAGCAGTACTTC. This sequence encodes CVSSFGQGTAYEQYF.

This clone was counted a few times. The CDR3 DNA reads as TGCAGCGTATGGAACCGGGACAGACTTTACAATGAGCAGTTCTTC. Protein product: CSVWNRDRLYNEQFF. The V call is TRBV29-1, the J call TRBJ2-1; TRBD1 agrees at 7 bases. The CDR3 loop spans 15 amino acids. J was trimmed by 4 bases and V by 6 bases; bases with no gene match: 12. Germline V gene lookup returns CDR1 SQVTM and CDR2 ANQGSEA.

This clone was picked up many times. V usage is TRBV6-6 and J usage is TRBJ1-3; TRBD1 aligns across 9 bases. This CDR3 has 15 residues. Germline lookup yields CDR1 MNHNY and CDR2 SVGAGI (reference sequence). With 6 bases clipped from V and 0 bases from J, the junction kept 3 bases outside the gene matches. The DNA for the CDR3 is TGTGCCAGCAGCGGACAGGGGACCTCTGGAAACACCATATATTTT. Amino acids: CASSGQGTSGNTIYF.

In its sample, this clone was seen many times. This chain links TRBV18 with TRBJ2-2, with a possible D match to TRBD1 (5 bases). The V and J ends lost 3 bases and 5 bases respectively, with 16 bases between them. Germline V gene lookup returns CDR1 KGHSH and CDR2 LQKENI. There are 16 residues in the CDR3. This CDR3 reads CASSPFQVSGTGELFF. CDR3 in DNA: TGTGCCAGCTCACCTTTCCAGGTCTCAGGGACCGGGGAGCTGTTTTTT.